This T cell receptor beta chain appears in the sequencing data of a study of response to subunit inactivated influenza vaccine. MiXCR, applied by TCRdb to the RT-PCR reads, yields one record per CDR3 protein. Counted here are under 850,000 distinct CDR3 sequences, roughly 20% occurring once; the ten biggest clones make up approximately 11%. As to this clonotype: The target antigen is unknown.

Study-level findings and limits: Authors suggested each seasonal influenza vaccination recruits few new T cells.

Looked up from germline, CDR1 is LGHDT and CDR2 is YNNKEL (reference sequence). V was cut by 1 base and J by 10 bases, with 5 bases left in between. The CDR3 sequence is 11 residues long. The material sequenced was PBMCs from blood, taken more than 4 days after vaccination. The origin of this receptor is a man aged 50 to 59 who received an inactivated influenza vaccine. The V call is TRBV3-1, the J call TRBJ2-1, with D maybe TRBD2 (5 bases). CDR3 sequence (DNA): TGTGCCAGCAGCCAAGGACTAGAGCAGTTCTTC. This codes for CASSQGLEQFF.